These T cell receptor beta chains were read from a single sample in a study of T cell responses to AZD1222 COVID-19 vaccine. TCRdb's copy holds only in-frame clones and misses some; the assay was immunoSEQ multiplex PCR. The profile shows about 200,000 clones, about 94% of them singletons. The specimen comprised peripheral blood, sampled 28 days after the second dose of the MenACWY control vaccine. Receptors were obtained from an adult who received the MenACWY meningococcal vaccine as a control. The CDR3 runs from the conserved cysteine through the conserved F or W. The D gene is left open where the match is weak. The size of a clone is reported for some rows only, either as once, few or many, or as a class for expanded clones.

len	v_gene	abundance	j_gene	d_gene	CDR3nt	CDR3aa
16	TRBV7-9	.	TRBJ2-4	.	TGTGCCAGCAGCTCGAGACATGACGGACCCAGTAACATTCAGTACTTC	CASSSRHDGPSNIQYF
11	TRBV5-4	.	TRBJ2-1	.	TGTGCCAGCAGCTTCTTGAATGAGCAGTTCTTC	CASSFLNEQFF
15	TRBV27	few	TRBJ1-6	TRBD1	TGTGCCAGCAGTCTCAGGGACAGCCAAAATTCACCCCTCCACTTT	CASSLRDSQNSPLHF
12	TRBV24-1	.	TRBJ2-3	.	TGTGCCACCAGCCCCGACGGATATACGCAGTATTTT	CATSPDGYTQYF
15	TRBV2	.	TRBJ1-5	.	TGTGCCAGCAGTGAAGCTGCAAGATCTAATCAGCCCCAGCATTTT	CASSEAARSNQPQHF
15	TRBV27	.	TRBJ2-3	.	TGTGCCAGCAGTTATGTGGGGGGGCCTGCAGATACGCAGTATTTT	CASSYVGGPADTQYF
11	TRBV9	.	TRBJ2-1	.	TGTGCCAGCAGCGCCAACACTGAGCAGTTCTTC	CASSANTEQFF
14	TRBV29-1	.	TRBJ2-2	.	TGCAGCGTCCCCGCACCCTCGACCACCGGGGAGCTGTTTTTT	CSVPAPSTTGELFF
12	TRBV7-9	.	TRBJ2-2	.	TGTGCCAGCAGTACCAGCTCCGGGGAGCTGTTTTTT	CASSTSSGELFF
12	TRBV25-1	.	TRBJ2-1	.	TGTGCCAGCAGCGTGGGGCAAAATGAGCAGTTCTTC	CASSVGQNEQFF
13	TRBV7-9	.	TRBJ1-4	TRBD1	TGTGCCAGCATCCAGGGGGCTAATGAAAAACTGTTTTTT	CASIQGANEKLFF
14	TRBV6-1	.	TRBJ1-4	.	TGTGCCAGCAGTGAAGGAGGGTCTAATGAAAAACTGTTTTTT	CASSEGGSNEKLFF
16	TRBV5-1	.	TRBJ1-2	.	TGCGCCAGCAGCTTGGAGTCAGAGTTAACTAACTATGGCTACACCTTC	CASSLESELTNYGYTF
16	TRBV5-4	.	TRBJ2-7	.	TGTGCCAGCAGCCCGGCATTATCGGGAGCTCTGGACGAGCAGTACTTC	CASSPALSGALDEQYF
15	TRBV5-4	.	TRBJ1-5	TRBD1	TGTGCCAGCAGCCAGGGACAGGGAAGCAATCAGCCCCAGCATTTT	CASSQGQGSNQPQHF
12	TRBV6-5	.	TRBJ2-7	.	TGTGCCAGCGCCTCGGTGGACCACGAGCAGTACTTC	CASASVDHEQYF
17	TRBV18	.	TRBJ2-1	TRBD2	TGTGCCAGCTCACCACGTACCGGGACTAGCGGGGGGGAAGAGCAGTTCTTC	CASSPRTGTSGGEEQFF
15	TRBV28	.	TRBJ1-2	.	TGTGCCAGCAGCGATGCAGGGGAGGATGACTATGGCTACACCTTC	CASSDAGEDDYGYTF
14	TRBV29-1	.	TRBJ1-2	.	TGCAGCGTTTCCCGATCCCGAACTAACTATGGCTACACCTTC	CSVSRSRTNYGYTF
14	TRBV28	.	TRBJ1-2	TRBD1	TGTGCCAGCAGACCGGGACAGGGTAGCTATGGCTACACCTTC	CASRPGQGSYGYTF
14	TRBV27	.	TRBJ1-5	.	TGTGCCAGCGGCGGAGGACTTAGTTTTCAGCCCCAGCATTTT	CASGGGLSFQPQHF
17	TRBV7-2	.	TRBJ1-1	.	TGTGCCAGCAGCCGGGTGCGGGGCAGGCAGTTGGACACTGAAGCTTTCTTT	CASSRVRGRQLDTEAFF
12	TRBV19	.	TRBJ1-1	.	TGTGCCAGTAGTGTAGCCGGGAAGGAAGCTTTCTTT	CASSVAGKEAFF
12	TRBV19	.	TRBJ2-7	.	TGTGCCAGTAGTATGGTTGGGTACGAGCAGTACTTC	CASSMVGYEQYF
11	TRBV3-1/TRBV3-2	.	TRBJ2-7	.	TGTGCCAGCAGCCAAGATGTCGAGCAGTACTTC	CASSQDVEQYF
15	TRBV19	.	TRBJ1-6	.	TGTGCCAGTAGTATCCCCGGGGTTCGGAATTCACCCCTCCACTTT	CASSIPGVRNSPLHF
16	TRBV24-1	.	TRBJ2-1	TRBD2	TGTGCCACCAGTGATCAAACTAGCGGGGCCCTCAATGAGCAGTTCTTC	CATSDQTSGALNEQFF
16	TRBV9	.	TRBJ2-5	TRBD2	TGTGCCAGCAGCGTAGAAGGCGGGGGGCAGATCCCGACCCAGTACTTC	CASSVEGGGQIPTQYF
17	TRBV10-3	.	TRBJ1-2	TRBD1	TGTGCCATCACCACGGGACAGGGGGTTGAGGGAGACTATGGCTACACCTTC	CAITTGQGVEGDYGYTF
13	TRBV10-3	.	TRBJ2-7	TRBD2	TGTGCCATCAGTGAGTCGGGGGGGGACGAGCAGTACTTC	CAISESGGDEQYF
15	TRBV7-9	.	TRBJ2-5	.	TGTGCCAGCAGCTTAAGTTGGACGGACCAAGAGACCCAGTACTTC	CASSLSWTDQETQYF
12	TRBV19	.	TRBJ1-5	.	TGTGCCAGTAGTATTTCTTTGGGGCCCCAGCATTTT	CASSISLGPQHF
14	TRBV30	.	TRBJ1-5	.	TGTGCCTGGAGTGTACCAGATCTAGGTCAGCCCCAGCATTTT	CAWSVPDLGQPQHF
13	TRBV3-1/TRBV3-2	.	TRBJ2-2	.	TGTGCCAGCAGCCATGAAGGGACCGGGGAGCTGTTTTTT	CASSHEGTGELFF
13	TRBV3-1/TRBV3-2	.	TRBJ2-3	.	TGTGCCAGCAGCCAAGCGCTTGGAGATACGCAGTATTTT	CASSQALGDTQYF
14	TRBV18	.	TRBJ2-1	.	TGTGCCAGCTCACCAGGCCAGGGTAGGAGTGAGCAGTTCTTC	CASSPGQGRSEQFF
15	TRBV2	.	TRBJ2-3	TRBD2	TGTGCCAGCAGTGTGAGCGGGGGGGCCCCAGATACGCAGTATTTT	CASSVSGGAPDTQYF
15	TRBV7-2	.	TRBJ2-7	TRBD2	TGTGCCAGCAGCCCCGCCGGGGGGGGGTTCTACGAGCAGTACTTC	CASSPAGGGFYEQYF
13	TRBV5-1	.	TRBJ2-7	TRBD1	TGCGCCAGCAGATTGGACAGGGCCTACGAGCAGTACTTC	CASRLDRAYEQYF
15	TRBV7-8	.	TRBJ1-1	.	TGTGCCAGCAGCTTAGGCAGGGTGGGAGCCACTGAAGCTTTCTTT	CASSLGRVGATEAFF
13	TRBV12-3/TRBV12-4	.	TRBJ1-1	.	TGTGCCAGCAGTTTGACAGGAAACACTGAAGCTTTCTTT	CASSLTGNTEAFF
16	TRBV9	.	TRBJ1-2	TRBD1	TGTGCCAGCAGCGCAGCGCTACAGGGGCCTGACTATGGCTACACCTTC	CASSAALQGPDYGYTF
12	TRBV6-1	.	TRBJ2-1	.	TGTGCCAGCAGTGAAACGAGGAATGAGCAGTTCTTC	CASSETRNEQFF
15	TRBV7-9	.	TRBJ2-2	.	TGTGCCAGCAGCTTAGGCAGGGAGAACACCGGGGAGCTGTTTTTT	CASSLGRENTGELFF
15	TRBV19	.	TRBJ2-5	TRBD2	TGTGCCAGCAGGACTAGCGGGGCGACCTCGGAGACCCAGTACTTC	CASRTSGATSETQYF